A single sample gave rise to the 20 T cell receptor beta chains below, sequenced in a study of T cells in Graves' hyperthyroidism and ophthalmopathy. The TCR beta CDR3 regions underwent amplification using RNA transcripts as the source. First-round RT-PCR with HTBI primers amplified the TCR CDR3 region. TCRdb used MiXCR to reprocess the multiplex PCR reads, holding one entry per CDR3 protein. The table includes roughly 800,000 distinct CDR3 sequences, 35% to 45% detected once. The sequencing sample was made of blood. The source of these receptors is a man younger than 35 with Graves' hyperthyroidism.

V usage is TRBV2 and J usage is TRBJ2-6, with 8 bases aligning to TRBD1. Losses at the gene ends were 6 bases for V and 2 bases for J; bases not matched to a gene: 15. Germline CDR1 reads SNHLY; CDR2 reads FYNNEI. This CDR3 is 19 amino acids long. The CDR3 spells CASSYGQGAPRPGANVLTF. The CDR3 DNA sequence: TGTGCCAGCAGCTATGGACAGGGAGCCCCTCGCCCTGGGGCCAACGTCCTGACTTTC.

Concerning this clonotype itself: Likely a read error: the CDR3 ends without its conserved phenylalanine or tryptophan. Because the CDR3's place on the DNA is in doubt, the DNA is left out and the CDR3 is given as listed by TCRdb. The rearrangement joins TRBV2 to TRBJ1-6; the table's TRBD1 call for D was not verified on the DNA. CDR1 SNHLY and CDR2 FYNNEI come from the germline V gene. The CDR3 is made up of 8 amino acids, end residues included. The CDR3: CASSEPGA.

This clonotype was seen only a few times. The chain employs TRBV9 and TRBJ2-5; 9 nucleotides align to TRBD2. In germline, CDR1 is SGDLS, CDR2 YYNGEE. The CDR3 covers 15 residues. Unmatched junction bases numbered 6, after V lost 0 bases and J lost 6 bases. CDR3 loop: CASSVESSGAKTQYF. The CDR3 bases are TGTGCCAGCAGCGTAGAGTCTAGCGGGGCGAAGACCCAGTACTTC.

This clonotype occurred many times. The CDR3, as DNA: TGCAGTGCTTCTTCGACAGGGCAGACTGAAGCTTTCTTT. Encoded protein: CSASSTGQTEAFF. V is TRBV20-1 and J is TRBJ1-1; 7 bases map to TRBD1. CDR3 length: 13 residues. J lost 5 bases, V lost 5 bases, and 8 bases had no gene match. Germline values: CDR1 DFQATT, CDR2 SNEGSKA (reference sequence).

The chain uses TRBV29-1 and TRBJ2-7; D is possibly TRBD2 (6 bases). Trimming took 5 bases from V and 1 from J, leaving 12 bases between them. From germline, CDR1 is SQVTM and CDR2 ANQGSEA. The CDR3 loop spans 13 amino acids. CDR3 region: CSVLSGRSYEQYF. The CDR3 nucleotides are TGCAGCGTTTTGAGCGGGCGTTCCTACGAGCAGTACTTC.

The V call is TRBV13, the J call TRBJ2-7, with 9 nucleotides matching TRBD1. Germline CDR1 and CDR2: PRHDT and FYEKMQ (reference sequence). The CDR3 runs 15 residues. After removal of 6 bases from V and 4 bases from J, the junction contained 10 bases not matched to a gene. CDR3 residues: CASRRTTGGGYEQYF. Here the CDR3 DNA reads TGTGCCAGCAGGAGAACTACAGGGGGCGGGTACGAGCAGTACTTC.

This clonotype was seen at least ten times. This chain connects TRBV2 to TRBJ2-7, with D tentatively TRBD1 (6 bases). The length of the CDR3 is 13 residues. Germline V gene data show CDR1 as SNHLY and CDR2 as FYNNEI. Trimming removed 6 bases at V and 7 bases at J, with 16 bases between. Here the CDR3 reads CASSDNRVREQYF. The CDR3 coding sequence is TGTGCCAGCAGCGATAACAGGGTCAGGGAGCAGTACTTC. Supplemented by reference TRBV2 and TRBJ2-7, the full variable domain reads EPEVTQTPSHQVTQMGQEVILRCVPISNHLYFYWYRQILGQKVEFLVSFYNNEISEKSEIFDDQFSVERPDGSNFTLKIRSTKLEDSAMYFCASSDNRVREQYFGPGTRLTVT.

The V call is TRBV7-9, the J call TRBJ2-7; 8 bases fit TRBD2. Germline loops: CDR1 SEHNR, CDR2 FQNEAQ (reference sequence). V gave up 8 bases and J gave up 6 bases; unmatched junction bases: 6. The CDR3 is 12 amino acids. Here the CDR3 DNA reads TGTGCCAGCGACGGGGGGGGCCTCGAGCAGTACTTC. Its translation is CASDGGGLEQYF.

This clonotype was observed a handful of times. The rearrangement joins TRBV7-9 to TRBJ2-5, with a possible D match to TRBD2 (6 bases). CDR1 is SEHNR, CDR2 FQNEAQ, per germline (reference sequence). This CDR3 is 15 amino acids long. V was cut by 5 bases and J by 4 bases, with 17 bases left in between. CDR3 sequence (DNA): TGTGCCAGCAGCCAAGGGTCGGGAGTAGTAGAGACCCAGTACTTC. Amino acids: CASSQGSGVVETQYF.

In this sample, this clonotype turned up a few times. It may be a read error: a sequence one base away is much more abundant. The gene calls are TRBV12-3 or TRBV12-4 and TRBJ1-5; 9 nucleotides match TRBD1. V lost 5 bases, J lost 1 base, and 3 bases stayed unmatched. The length of the CDR3 is 15 residues. For the CDR3, the DNA is TGTGCCAGCAGTACCGGGACAGGGAGCAATCAGCCCCAGCATTTT. Its protein product is CASSTGTGSNQPQHF.

The gene calls are TRBV10-3 and TRBJ1-6; unclear D gene. CDR3 size: 13 residues. The germline V gene has CDR1 ENHRY and CDR2 SYGVKD. V lost 4 bases, J lost 10 bases, and 11 bases lay in between. The CDR3 DNA reads TGTGCCATCAGTGGGAGAGCGGAATCACCCCTCCACTTT. Amino acid sequence: CAISGRAESPLHF.

Only a few counts were recorded for this clonotype. The chain combines TRBV6-6 with TRBJ2-7; TRBD1 agrees at 9 bases. V trimming: 7 bases; J trimming: 3 bases; junction bases outside the gene matches: 7. The CDR3 runs to 14 residues. The V gene's germline CDR1 is MNHNY and CDR2 SVGAGI (reference sequence). The CDR3 DNA is TGTGCCAGCAAGAGACGGGACAGGGACTACGAGCAGTACTTC. Its protein product is CASKRRDRDYEQYF.

In its sample, this clonotype was seen many times. V usage is TRBV29-1 and J usage is TRBJ2-7; D not resolved. Germline values: CDR1 SQVTM, CDR2 ANQGSEA. V lost 4 bases and J 6 bases, leaving 13 bases between the germline ends. The CDR3 consists of 12 residues. The CDR3 nucleotides are TGCAGCGTTGCACATGGGGTGCTCGAGCAGTACTTC. It encodes CSVAHGVLEQYF.

About this clonotype: One base away lies a much larger clone, so this may be a sequencing read error. The CDR3 DNA reads TGTGCCAGCAGGGGCAGACTGAGCACTGAAGCTTTCTTT. Translation gives CASRGRLSTEAFF. V is TRBV7-6 and J is TRBJ1-1, with D unclear. Trimming stripped 6 bases from V and 4 bases from J, with 12 bases between. This CDR3 comprises 13 residues. Germline V lookup: CDR1 SGHVS, CDR2 FNYEAQ.

This clonotype was observed a handful of times. This chain links TRBV7-2 with TRBJ2-2; no clear D. Germline CDR1 is SGHTA and CDR2 is FQGNSA. V lost 2 bases and J lost 3, with 7 bases in between. This CDR3 is built from 14 residues. CDR3 DNA sequence: TGTGCCAGCAGCTTAAAAGCGTACACCGGGGAGCTGTTTTTT. Its protein is CASSLKAYTGELFF.

The chain uses TRBV29-1 and TRBJ2-7; unclear D gene. V was clipped by 8 bases and J by 7 bases, with 15 bases between them. CDR1 and CDR2 (germline): SQVTM, ANQGSEA. The CDR3 loop spans 11 amino acids. The CDR3 sequence is CSLHPDGEQYF. The CDR3 nucleotides are TGCAGCCTTCACCCCGATGGGGAGCAGTACTTC.

The chain carries TRBV10-3 and TRBJ1-2, with TRBD1 matching over 11 bases. Germline V lookup: CDR1 ENHRY, CDR2 SYGVKD. The CDR3 consists of 14 residues. CDR3 loop: CAVGGPGQGARYTF. In DNA form, the CDR3 reads TGTGCTGTCGGGGGCCCTGGACAGGGGGCGAGGTACACCTTC.

V is TRBV7-9 and J is TRBJ1-1; no definite D call. Trimming left V 5 bases short and J 11 bases short, with 18 bases between. The germline V gene has CDR1 SEHNR and CDR2 FQNEAQ (reference sequence). The CDR3 has 13 residues. This CDR3 reads CASSQDVAFFAFF. The CDR3 DNA is TGTGCCAGCAGCCAAGATGTAGCCTTTTTCGCTTTCTTT.

This chain uses TRBV11-3 with TRBJ1-3; TRBD1 agrees at 8 bases. The J segment lost 2 bases and the V segment lost 2 bases, leaving 8 bases of the junction unmatched. In germline, CDR1 is SGHNT, CDR2 YENEEA. The CDR3 is 17 residues long. CDR3 sequence: CASSLPTGQVAGNTIYF. The CDR3 nucleotides read TGTGCCAGCAGCTTACCTACGGGACAGGTGGCTGGAAACACCATATATTTT.

In nucleotides, the CDR3 is TGTGCCAGCAGCTCAGTCGCGGGATATGGAAACGGATCACCCCTCCACTTT. Translating gives CASSSVAGYGNGSPLHF. V usage is TRBV7-2 and J usage is TRBJ1-6; no clear D. Germline V lookup: CDR1 SGHTA, CDR2 FQGNSA. The CDR3 runs 17 residues. V dropped 4 bases and J dropped 10 bases, with 23 bases sitting between them.